The next 18 T cell receptor beta chains were all read from a single sample in a study of blood T cell repertoires in COVID-19. This table comes from immunoSEQ multiplex PCR, and its TCRdb copy is limited to in-frame clones, with some not included. This sample has about 160,000 clones, with approximately 91% found just once. Input material: peripheral blood. Receptors originate from a man younger than 35 with acute or convalescent COVID-19.

The chain has TRBV30 and TRBJ2-5, with D possibly TRBD1 on 6 matching bases. The V gene lost 0 bases and the J gene lost 4 bases, with 12 bases spanning the gap. Germline CDR1 and CDR2: GTSNPN and SVGIG (reference sequence). The CDR3 totals 14 residues. For the CDR3, the DNA is TGTGCCTGGAGTGTAAGTGCCAGGGGAGAGACCCAGTACTTC. Its translation: CAWSVSARGETQYF.

The chain links TRBV7-9 to TRBJ1-1; D unclear. The V end lost 5 bases, the J end lost 7 bases, and 11 bases lay between the germline ends. This CDR3 contains 12 residues. The germline gives CDR1 SEHNR, CDR2 FQNEAQ (reference sequence). The CDR3 sequence is CASSLFVSEAFF. CDR3 nucleotide sequence: TGTGCCAGCAGCCTCTTTGTTAGTGAAGCTTTCTTT.

V gene TRBV10-2 combines with J gene TRBJ1-1; TRBD1 agrees at 12 bases. The ends lost 7 bases at V and 6 bases at J; junction bases unmatched: 6. Germline V gene lookup returns CDR1 WSHSY and CDR2 SAAADI. The CDR3 has 14 amino acids. For the CDR3, the DNA is TGCGCCAGCACTGGGACAGGGGGCGCGTCTGAAGCTTTCTTT. Protein: CASTGTGGASEAFF.

This clone was seen only once. The rearrangement uses TRBV5-1 and TRBJ2-5, with D possibly TRBD2 on 6 matching bases. In germline, CDR1 is SGHRS, CDR2 YFSETQ. The V end was cut by 4 bases, the J end by 2 bases, with 9 bases between. The CDR3 runs 13 residues. This CDR3 reads CASSGDFQETQYF. The CDR3 nucleotides read TGCGCCAGCAGCGGGGACTTTCAAGAGACCCAGTACTTC. Full variable domain (remainder filled in from reference TRBV5-1 and TRBJ2-5): KAGVTQTPRYLIKTRGQQVTLSCSPISGHRSVSWYQQTPGQGLQFLFEYFSETQRNKGNFPGRFSGRQFSNSRSEMNVSTLELGDSALYLCASSGDFQETQYFGPGTRLLVL.

The chain carries TRBV5-4 and TRBJ1-5; 9 bases fit TRBD1. The trim removed 4 bases at V and 0 bases at J, leaving 8 bases unmatched. The germline CDR1 and CDR2 sequences are SGHNT and YYREEE (reference sequence). This CDR3 spans 17 amino acids. The CDR3 loop is CASSIYRGPGSNQPQHF. CDR3 nucleotides: TGTGCCAGCAGCATATACAGGGGGCCAGGTAGCAATCAGCCCCAGCATTTT.

Concerning this clone itself: Other DNA sequences of this sample code for an identical CDR3. The chain combines TRBV30 with TRBJ1-1; 10 bases fit TRBD1. CDR1 and CDR2 (germline): GTSNPN, SVGIG (reference sequence). CDR3 length equals 16 residues. Unmatched junction bases numbered 5, after V lost 1 base and J lost 0 bases. Here the CDR3 reads CAWSGTGGSVNTEAFF. The CDR3 DNA is TGTGCCTGGAGTGGGACAGGGGGGTCGGTGAACACTGAAGCTTTCTTT.

This chain joins TRBV5-5 and TRBJ2-1; 7 positions agree with TRBD1. Germline trimming cut 3 bases from V and 0 bases from J; bases unmatched to any gene: 3. The CDR3 consists of 15 residues. The germline CDR1 and CDR2 sequences are SGHKS and YYEKEE (reference sequence). As DNA, the CDR3 is TGTGCCAGCAGCTCCTCAGGGGGCTCCTACAATGAGCAGTTCTTC. Protein product: CASSSSGGSYNEQFF. The whole variable domain, remainder taken from reference TRBV5-5 and TRBJ2-1, is DAGVTQSPTHLIKTRGQQVTLRCSPISGHKSVSWYQQVLGQGPQFIFQYYEKEERGRGNFPDRFSARQFPNYSSELNVNALLLGDSALYLCASSSSGGSYNEQFFGPGTRLTVL.

The chain carries TRBV28 and TRBJ1-3, with 7 bases matching TRBD1. CDR1 and CDR2 (germline): MDHEN, SYDVKM. V shed 6 bases and J 0 bases; nucleotides not matched to a gene: 2. The CDR3 spans 14 residues. Here the CDR3 reads CASRQGFSGNTIYF. CDR3 DNA sequence: TGTGCCAGCAGACAGGGGTTCTCTGGAAACACCATATATTTT.

The chain is built from TRBV12-3 or TRBV12-4 and TRBJ1-2; a weak D match, TRBD1 (5 bases). The CDR3 sequence is 13 residues long. V shed 5 bases and J shed 3 bases, with 10 bases lying between them. The CDR3 nucleotides are TGTGCCAGCAGTCGACAGCTAGACTATGGCTACACCTTC. As protein: CASSRQLDYGYTF.

The V gene is TRBV18, the J gene TRBJ2-2, with D possibly TRBD1 on 6 matching bases. Trimming removed 5 bases at V and 4 bases at J, with 8 bases between. In germline, CDR1 is KGHSH, CDR2 LQKENI. The CDR3 spans 13 residues. The CDR3 spells CASSSGATGELFF. The CDR3 nucleotides are TGTGCCAGCTCATCAGGGGCCACCGGGGAGCTGTTTTTT.

This clone was counted once. The chain joins TRBV10-3 to TRBJ1-1; 7 nucleotides align to TRBD1. The J segment lost 10 bases and the V segment lost 8 bases, leaving 19 bases of the junction unmatched. Germline CDR1 reads ENHRY; CDR2 reads SYGVKD. CDR3 length: 15 amino acids. The DNA for the CDR3 is TGTGCCATCTGGGGCGGAGGCGACAGGGCCCACCGAGCTTTCTTT. Translated: CAIWGGGDRAHRAFF.

The chain couples TRBV30 to TRBJ2-3; D is possibly TRBD2 (6 bases). The length of the CDR3 is 14 residues. Trimming took 0 bases from V and 0 from J, leaving 7 bases between them. Germline V gene lookup returns CDR1 GTSNPN and CDR2 SVGIG (reference sequence). CDR3 bases: TGTGCCTGGAGTGTCAGCGGGAGCACAGATACGCAGTATTTT. This codes for CAWSVSGSTDTQYF.

The chain combines TRBV7-7 with TRBJ1-1; D might be TRBD1 (5 bases). The germline V and J ends were trimmed by 1 base and 1 base, with 10 bases remaining between them. The CDR3 extends over 15 amino acids. Germline CDR1 SSHAT, CDR2 FNYEAQ (reference sequence). The CDR3 spells CASSLGPGPNTEAFF. The CDR3 DNA sequence: TGTGCCAGCAGCTTAGGTCCAGGGCCGAACACTGAAGCTTTCTTT.

This rearrangement joins TRBV19 to TRBJ1-2, with 8 bases fitting TRBD1. In germline, CDR1 is LNHDA, CDR2 SQIVND (reference sequence). This CDR3 has 15 residues. V shed 1 base, J shed 7 bases, and the junction held 8 bases outside the gene matches. The CDR3 loop reads CASSIVGQGAFGYTF. The CDR3 DNA follows: TGTGCCAGTAGTATAGTTGGCCAGGGGGCTTTTGGCTACACCTTC.

This chain joins TRBV7-9 and TRBJ1-1; D remains ambiguous. Looked up from germline, CDR1 is SEHNR and CDR2 is FQNEAQ (reference sequence). Trimming removed 1 base at V and 0 bases at J, with 12 bases between. CDR3 length: 16 amino acids. The CDR3: CASSLGLGLMNTEAFF. In nucleotides, the CDR3 is TGTGCCAGCAGCTTAGGCCTAGGACTGATGAACACTGAAGCTTTCTTT.

The chain recombines TRBV19 with TRBJ1-2, with TRBD1 matching 12 bases. Looked up from germline, CDR1 is LNHDA and CDR2 is SQIVND (reference sequence). The V gene end was trimmed by 3 bases and the J gene end by 4 bases; junction bases not matched to a gene: 12. This CDR3 comprises 18 residues. The CDR3 DNA reads as TGTGCCAGTAGTATTGAGCCGGGACAGGGGGCAAGCGGCTATGGCTACACCTTC. The encoded protein is CASSIEPGQGASGYGYTF.

V usage is TRBV7-2 and J usage is TRBJ1-1, with 8 positions matching TRBD1. Germline CDR1 reads SGHTA; CDR2 reads FQGNSA. The CDR3 covers 17 residues. Trimming cost V 3 bases and J 1 base; bases outside gene matches: 10. The CDR3: CASSFRDRTNWNTEAFF. CDR3 in DNA: TGTGCCAGCAGCTTCCGGGACAGGACTAACTGGAACACTGAAGCTTTCTTT. Based on the CDR3 plus reference TRBV7-2 and TRBJ1-1, the full variable domain is GAGVSQSPSNKVTEKGKDVELRCDPISGHTALYWYRQSLGQGLEFLIYFQGNSAPDKSGLPSDRFSAERTGGSVSTLTIQRTQQEDSAVYLCASSFRDRTNWNTEAFFGQGTRLTVV.

This chain connects TRBV27 to TRBJ2-7; the D gene is possibly TRBD1 (5 bases). Looked up from germline, CDR1 is MNHEY and CDR2 is SMNVEV (reference sequence). There are 16 residues in the CDR3. V shed 2 bases and J shed 0 bases, with 14 bases lying between them. CDR3 in amino acids: CASSLRDSLRSYEQYF. As DNA, the CDR3 is TGTGCCAGCAGTTTACGAGACAGCCTCCGCTCCTACGAGCAGTACTTC.